Here is one T cell receptor (beta chain) with its context. The antigen is undetermined. A read error may account for a junction end that differs from germline. The read ends 3 residues early relative to the CDR3; the germline J gene fills the gap. These data originate in a study of T cells in women clearing cervical HPV infection. General observations from the study: A classifier using richness and V gene abundances reached an AUC of more than 0.75.

Assay used: immunoSEQ multiplex PCR; TCRdb lists only in-frame clones, some missing. This sample's table has under 45,000 clones. Germline values: CDR1 LNHDA, CDR2 SQIVND (reference sequence). The CDR3 has 14 amino acids. The sequence was collected from a woman aged 18-70 years with a cervical HPV16 infection that either progressed to CIN3+ or cleared (not recorded which). The V call is TRBV19, the J call TRBJ1-2, with 7 bases aligning to TRBD1. Sequencing was done on a sample of blood buffy coat. The CDR3 is CASSHPTRGYDYTF. The covered CDR3 bases are TGTGCCAGTAGTCACCCCACCAGGGGGTATGAC.